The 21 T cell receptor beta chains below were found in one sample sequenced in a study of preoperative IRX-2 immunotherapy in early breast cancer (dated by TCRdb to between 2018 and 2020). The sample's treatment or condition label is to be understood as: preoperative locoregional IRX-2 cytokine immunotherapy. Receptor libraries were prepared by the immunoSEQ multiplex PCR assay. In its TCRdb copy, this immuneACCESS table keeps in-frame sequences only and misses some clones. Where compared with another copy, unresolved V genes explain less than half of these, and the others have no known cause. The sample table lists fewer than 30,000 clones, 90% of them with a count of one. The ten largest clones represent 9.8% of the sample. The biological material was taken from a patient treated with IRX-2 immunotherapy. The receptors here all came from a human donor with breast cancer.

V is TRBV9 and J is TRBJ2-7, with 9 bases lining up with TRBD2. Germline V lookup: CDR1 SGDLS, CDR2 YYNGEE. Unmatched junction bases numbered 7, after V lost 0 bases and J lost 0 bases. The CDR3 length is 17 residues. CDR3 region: CASSVGGRAFNSYEQYF. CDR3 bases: TGTGCCAGCAGCGTAGGCGGGAGGGCCTTTAACTCCTACGAGCAGTACTTC.

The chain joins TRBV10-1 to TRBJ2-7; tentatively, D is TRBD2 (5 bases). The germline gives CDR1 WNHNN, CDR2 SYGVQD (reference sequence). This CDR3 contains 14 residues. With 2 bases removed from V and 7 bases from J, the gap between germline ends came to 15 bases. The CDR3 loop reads CASSESGSTWEQYF. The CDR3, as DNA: TGCGCCAGCAGTGAGAGTGGGAGTACGTGGGAGCAGTACTTC.

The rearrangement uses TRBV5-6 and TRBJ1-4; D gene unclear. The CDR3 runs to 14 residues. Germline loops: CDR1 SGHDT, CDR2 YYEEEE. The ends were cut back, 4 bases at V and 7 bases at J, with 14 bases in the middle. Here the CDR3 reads CASSPPQRAEKLFF. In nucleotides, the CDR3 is TGTGCCAGCAGCCCTCCCCAACGGGCTGAAAAACTGTTTTTT.

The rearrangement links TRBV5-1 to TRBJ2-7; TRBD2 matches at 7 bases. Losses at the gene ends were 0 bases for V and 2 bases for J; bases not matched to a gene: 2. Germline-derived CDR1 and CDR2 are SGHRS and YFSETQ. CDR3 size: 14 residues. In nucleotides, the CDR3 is TGCGCCAGCAGCTTGGAAGCGGGGCCCTACGAGCAGTACTTC. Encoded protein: CASSLEAGPYEQYF.

CDR3 protein: CATNYGTGANQPQHF. As DNA, the CDR3 is TGTGCCACGAACTACGGGACAGGGGCAAATCAGCCCCAGCATTTT. The chain joins TRBV6-1 to TRBJ1-5, with 10 positions matching TRBD1. The CDR3 runs 15 residues. V lost 10 bases, J lost 4 bases, and 10 bases stayed unmatched. Germline CDR1 and CDR2: MNHNS and SASEGT.

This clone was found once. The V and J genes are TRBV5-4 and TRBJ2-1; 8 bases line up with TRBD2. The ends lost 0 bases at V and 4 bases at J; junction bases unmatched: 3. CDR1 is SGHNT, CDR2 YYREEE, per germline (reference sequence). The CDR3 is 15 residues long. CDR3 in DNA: TGTGCCAGCAGCTTGGCAACGGGAGGGTACAATGAGCAGTTCTTC. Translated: CASSLATGGYNEQFF.

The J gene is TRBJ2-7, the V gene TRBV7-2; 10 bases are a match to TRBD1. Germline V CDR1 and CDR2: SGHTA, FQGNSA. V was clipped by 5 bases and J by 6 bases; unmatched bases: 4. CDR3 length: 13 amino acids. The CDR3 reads CASSRDRGGEQYF. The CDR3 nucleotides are TGTGCCAGCAGCCGGGACAGGGGCGGCGAGCAGTACTTC.

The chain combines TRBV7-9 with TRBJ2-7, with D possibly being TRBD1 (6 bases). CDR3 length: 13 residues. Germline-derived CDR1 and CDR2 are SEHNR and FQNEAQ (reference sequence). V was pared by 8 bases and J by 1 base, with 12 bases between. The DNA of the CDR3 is TGTGCCAGCGAAGGGGGTCAATCCTACGAGCAGTACTTC. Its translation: CASEGGQSYEQYF.

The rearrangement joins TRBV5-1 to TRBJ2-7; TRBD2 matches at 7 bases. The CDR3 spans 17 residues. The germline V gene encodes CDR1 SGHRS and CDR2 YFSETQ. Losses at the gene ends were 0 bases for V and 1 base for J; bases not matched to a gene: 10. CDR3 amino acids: CASSLVSLADTSYEQYF. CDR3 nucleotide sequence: TGCGCCAGCAGCTTGGTGTCGCTAGCGGACACTTCCTACGAGCAGTACTTC.

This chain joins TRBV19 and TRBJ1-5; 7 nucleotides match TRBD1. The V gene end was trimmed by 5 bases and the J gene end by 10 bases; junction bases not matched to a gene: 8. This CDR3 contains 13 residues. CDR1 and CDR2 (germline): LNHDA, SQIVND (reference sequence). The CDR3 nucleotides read TGTGCCAGTAGTCAGGGGGTGGTCGAACCCCAGCATTTT. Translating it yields CASSQGVVEPQHF. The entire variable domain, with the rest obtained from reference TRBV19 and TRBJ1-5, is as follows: DGGITQSPKYLFRKEGQNVTLSCEQNLNHDAMYWYRQDPGQGLRLIYYSQIVNDFQKGDIAEGYSVSREKKESFPLTVTSAQKNPTAFYLCASSQGVVEPQHFGDGTRLSIL.

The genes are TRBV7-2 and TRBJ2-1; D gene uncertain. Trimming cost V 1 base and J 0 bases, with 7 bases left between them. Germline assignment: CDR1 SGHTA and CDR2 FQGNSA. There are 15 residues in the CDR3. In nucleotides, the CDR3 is TGTGCCAGCAGCTTAGGGACCTTCTCCTACAATGAGCAGTTCTTC. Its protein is CASSLGTFSYNEQFF.

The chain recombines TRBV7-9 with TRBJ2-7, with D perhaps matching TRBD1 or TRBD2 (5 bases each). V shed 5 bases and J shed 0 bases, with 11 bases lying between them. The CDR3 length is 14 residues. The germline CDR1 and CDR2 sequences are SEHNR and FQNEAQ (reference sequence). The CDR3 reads CASSTSGSSYEQYF. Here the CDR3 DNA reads TGTGCCAGCAGCACTTCAGGGAGCTCCTACGAGCAGTACTTC.

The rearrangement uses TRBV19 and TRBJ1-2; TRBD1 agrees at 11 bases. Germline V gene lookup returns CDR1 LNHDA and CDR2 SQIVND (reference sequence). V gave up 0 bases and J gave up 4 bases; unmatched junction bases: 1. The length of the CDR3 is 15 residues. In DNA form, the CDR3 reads TGTGCCAGTAGTATAGATGGGACAGGGGGCTATGGCTACACCTTC. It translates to CASSIDGTGGYGYTF.

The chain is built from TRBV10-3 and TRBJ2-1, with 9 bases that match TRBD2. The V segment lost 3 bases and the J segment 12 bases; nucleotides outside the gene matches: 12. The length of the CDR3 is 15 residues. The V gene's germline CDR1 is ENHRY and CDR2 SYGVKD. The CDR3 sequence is CAISETGSRGGWQFF. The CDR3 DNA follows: TGTGCCATCAGTGAAACGGGGTCGCGGGGGGGGTGGCAGTTCTTC.

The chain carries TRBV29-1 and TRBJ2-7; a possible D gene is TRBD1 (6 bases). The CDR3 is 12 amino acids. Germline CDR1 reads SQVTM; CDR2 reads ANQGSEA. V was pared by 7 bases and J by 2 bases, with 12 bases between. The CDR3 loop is CSAQGIAYEQYF. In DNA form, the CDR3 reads TGCAGCGCGCAGGGGATAGCCTACGAGCAGTACTTC.

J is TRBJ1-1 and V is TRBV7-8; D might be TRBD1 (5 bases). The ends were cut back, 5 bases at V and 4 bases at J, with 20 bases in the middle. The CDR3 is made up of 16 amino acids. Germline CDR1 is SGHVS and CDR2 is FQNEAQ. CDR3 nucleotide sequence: TGTGCCAGCAGCACCGGGACTAGATTCGGGGGCACTGAAGCTTTCTTT. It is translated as CASSTGTRFGGTEAFF.

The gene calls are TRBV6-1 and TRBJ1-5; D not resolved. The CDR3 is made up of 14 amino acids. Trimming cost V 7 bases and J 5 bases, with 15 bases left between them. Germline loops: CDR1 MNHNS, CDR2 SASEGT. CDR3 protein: CASTIDSSHQPQHF. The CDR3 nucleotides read TGTGCCAGCACTATAGACTCGTCCCATCAGCCCCAGCATTTT.

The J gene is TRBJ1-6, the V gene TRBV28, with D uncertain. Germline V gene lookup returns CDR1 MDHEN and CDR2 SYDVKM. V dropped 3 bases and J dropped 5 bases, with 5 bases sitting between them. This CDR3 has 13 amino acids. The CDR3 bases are TGTGCCAGCAGTTTCGTAAATAATTCACCCCTCCACTTT. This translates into CASSFVNNSPLHF.

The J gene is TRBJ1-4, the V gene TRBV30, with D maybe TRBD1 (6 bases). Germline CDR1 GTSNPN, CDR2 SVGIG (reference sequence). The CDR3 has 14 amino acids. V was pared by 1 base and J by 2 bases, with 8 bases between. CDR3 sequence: CAWSAGATNEKLFF. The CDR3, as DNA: TGTGCCTGGAGTGCAGGGGCGACTAATGAAAAACTGTTTTTT.

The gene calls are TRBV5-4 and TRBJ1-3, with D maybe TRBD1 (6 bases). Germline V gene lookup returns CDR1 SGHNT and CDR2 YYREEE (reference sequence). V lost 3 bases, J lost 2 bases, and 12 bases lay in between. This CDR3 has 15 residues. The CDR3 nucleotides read TGTGCCAGCAGCTCAACACAGGGTACTGGAAACACCATATATTTT. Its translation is CASSSTQGTGNTIYF.

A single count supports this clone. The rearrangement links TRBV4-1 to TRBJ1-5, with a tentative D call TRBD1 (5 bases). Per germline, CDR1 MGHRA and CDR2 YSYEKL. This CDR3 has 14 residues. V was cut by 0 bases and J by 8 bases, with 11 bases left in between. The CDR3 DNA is TGCGCCAGCAGCCAAGATACAGGTTTGAAGCCCCAGCATTTT. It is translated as CASSQDTGLKPQHF.